The 21 T cell receptor beta chains below all came from one sample that was sequenced in a study of T cell clonotyping in hematopoietic cell transplantation. Libraries were prepared by immunoSEQ multiplex PCR; TCRdb keeps only in-frame clonotypes and omits some of them. Of several thousand clones in the sample, over 75% were seen once. The time point is: recipient sample about 28 days before transplant, after cytoreduction. The starting material was peripheral blood mononuclear cells, obtained before stem cell transplant. These receptors originate from a woman in her sixties or seventies with acute myeloid leukemia. Some clones in this sample may be carry-over from other donors' samples.

This clone was observed a single time. The CDR3 is CASSPGTSFNEQFF. The CDR3 DNA is TGTGCCAGCAGCCCCGGGACTAGCTTCAATGAGCAGTTCTTC. The chain has TRBV6-5 and TRBJ2-1; TRBD2 matches 9 bases. Germline loops: CDR1 MNHEY, CDR2 SVGAGI. The trim removed 6 bases at V and 6 bases at J, leaving 6 bases unmatched. This CDR3 region has 14 residues.

The sample holds a few counts of this clone. The chain recombines TRBV6-5 with TRBJ2-7; the D is unclear. The CDR3 has 15 residues. Germline CDR1 and CDR2: MNHEY and SVGAGI. Trimming removed 6 bases at V and 4 bases at J, with 19 bases between. This CDR3 reads CASSPLGGRLYEQYV. CDR3 DNA sequence: TGTGCCAGCAGCCCCCTTGGCGGACGTCTTTACGAGCAGTACGTC.

CDR3 sequence (DNA): TGTGCCAGCAGCTTAACAGGGGGCCGTATCTCTGGGGCCAACGTCCTGACTTTC. Translation: CASSLTGGRISGANVLTF. This chain links TRBV11-3 with TRBJ2-6, with TRBD1 matching 9 bases. Per germline, CDR1 SGHNT and CDR2 YENEEA. V shed 2 bases and J 0 bases; nucleotides not matched to a gene: 5. This CDR3 has 18 residues.

V usage is TRBV4-1 and J usage is TRBJ1-1; D gene ambiguous. Germline CDR1 and CDR2: MGHRA and YSYEKL. Deletions cut 2 bases from V and 2 bases from J, with 15 bases between. The CDR3 runs to 16 residues. This chain's CDR3 is CASSQSGGLENTEAFF. Here the CDR3 DNA reads TGCGCCAGCAGCCAATCGGGCGGATTAGAAAACACTGAAGCTTTCTTT.

The V gene is TRBV6-5, the J gene TRBJ2-1; 10 bases map to TRBD2. Germline V gene sequence: CDR1 MNHEY, CDR2 SVGAGI. The CDR3 has 15 amino acids. V dropped 6 bases and J dropped 9; count of bases not matched to a gene: 11. This CDR3 is CASRPPGTSVGEQFF. The CDR3, as DNA: TGTGCCAGCAGGCCTCCCGGGACTAGCGTCGGTGAGCAGTTCTTC.

V and J are TRBV9 and TRBJ2-7, with a possible D match to TRBD2 (5 bases). The length of the CDR3 is 16 residues. V lost 0 bases, J lost 2 bases, and 15 bases lay in between. Looked up from germline, CDR1 is SGDLS and CDR2 is YYNGEE. CDR3 bases: TGTGCCAGCAGCGTAGGGAAGGAGGATATCACCTACGAGCAGTACGTC. Translating gives CASSVGKEDITYEQYV.

This chain links TRBV2 with TRBJ2-7; D may match TRBD1 or TRBD2 (5 bases each). V dropped 8 bases and J dropped 0 bases, with 17 bases sitting between them. Germline assignment: CDR1 SNHLY and CDR2 FYNNEI. The CDR3 extends over 15 amino acids. CDR3 residues: CASSLGTEVSYEQYV. The CDR3 DNA reads TGTGCCAGCTCCCTCGGGACCGAGGTCTCCTACGAGCAGTACGTC.

The chain uses TRBV15 and TRBJ2-7; D remains unclear. The CDR3 extends over 14 amino acids. V was pared by 4 bases and J by 2 bases, with 12 bases between. CDR1 is LNHNV, CDR2 YYDKDF, per germline (reference sequence). The CDR3 DNA reads TGTGCCACCAGCACACGGACCGAGACCTACGAGCAGTACTTC. This encodes CATSTRTETYEQYF.

This chain uses TRBV7-2 with TRBJ2-3; perhaps TRBD2 as D (6 bases). The CDR3 covers 15 residues. V was trimmed by 5 bases and J by 2 bases, leaving 14 bases between them. The germline gives CDR1 SGHTA, CDR2 FQGNSA. The CDR3 loop reads CASSAGTPFTDTQYF. The CDR3 nucleotides are TGTGCCAGCAGCGCCGGGACTCCCTTCACAGATACGCAGTATTTT.

J is TRBJ2-5 and V is TRBV7-6, with unresolved D. Germline lookup yields CDR1 SGHVS and CDR2 FNYEAQ. V was cut by 5 bases and J by 5 bases, with 6 bases left in between. CDR3 size: 11 residues. For the CDR3, the DNA is TGTGCCAGCAGCCCCGGGGAGACCCAGTACTTC. This translates into CASSPGETQYF.

The chain's CDR3 is CASSSRDRGQGNTIYF. CDR3 coding DNA: TGTGCCAGCAGTTCCCGGGACAGGGGGCAAGGAAACACCATATATTTT. The chain employs TRBV6-6 and TRBJ1-3, with 12 positions matching TRBD1. The CDR3 consists of 16 residues. Unmatched junction bases numbered 5, after V lost 4 bases and J lost 4 bases. Germline assignment: CDR1 MNHNY and CDR2 SVGAGI (reference sequence).

The V and J genes are TRBV29-1 and TRBJ2-1; D possibly uses TRBD1 or TRBD2 (6 bases each). The CDR3 extends over 13 amino acids. From germline, CDR1 is SQVTM and CDR2 ANQGSEA. The V end lost 6 bases, the J end lost 5 bases, and 14 bases lay between the germline ends. The CDR3 region has the DNA TGCAGCGTGGGGGCTAGCGCCGACAATGAGCAGTTCTTC. Translation: CSVGASADNEQFF.

V is TRBV30 and J is TRBJ2-4; D remains ambiguous. The CDR3 totals 14 residues. From germline, CDR1 is GTSNPN and CDR2 SVGIG (reference sequence). V lost 2 bases and J 7 bases, leaving 15 bases between the germline ends. The CDR3 DNA sequence: TGTGCCTGGAGTCCCGGTAGCTCTACGAACATTCAGTACTTC. Its translation: CAWSPGSSTNIQYF.

J is TRBJ2-7 and V is TRBV19, with D possibly being TRBD1 or TRBD2 (6 bases each). Germline loops: CDR1 LNHDA, CDR2 SQIVND (reference sequence). This CDR3 has 14 residues. V lost 0 bases to trimming and J lost 2 bases, with 8 bases between them. The CDR3 DNA sequence: TGTGCCAGTAGTATAGAAGGGGGGCCCTACGAGCAGTACTTC. The encoded protein is CASSIEGGPYEQYF.

The chain couples TRBV28 to TRBJ1-5, with a tentative D call TRBD1 (6 bases). Germline-derived CDR1 and CDR2 are MDHEN and SYDVKM. Trimming removed 6 bases at V and 5 bases at J, with 20 bases between. The CDR3 runs 16 residues. As DNA, the CDR3 is TGTGCCAGCAGGGCGTTGGGGGCTACGTCCGATCAGCCCCAGCATTTT. Translation gives CASRALGATSDQPQHF.

V and J are TRBV7-2 and TRBJ2-1, with 7 bases fitting TRBD2. The CDR3 totals 16 residues. Germline trimming cut 1 base from V and 3 bases from J; bases unmatched to any gene: 6. From germline, CDR1 is SGHTA and CDR2 FQGNSA. The CDR3 DNA follows: TGTGCCAGCAGCTTAGTTCGGCTAGCGGTCTACAATGAGCAGTTCTTC. Translated: CASSLVRLAVYNEQFF. Combining the CDR3 with reference TRBV7-2 and TRBJ2-1 gives the whole variable domain GAGVSQSPSNKVTEKGKDVELRCDPISGHTALYWYRQSLGQGLEFLIYFQGNSAPDKSGLPSDRFSAERTGGSVSTLTIQRTQQEDSAVYLCASSLVRLAVYNEQFFGPGTRLTVL.

V and J are TRBV28 and TRBJ2-3; possibly TRBD2 for D (5 bases). The germline V and J ends were trimmed by 3 bases and 7 bases, with 8 bases remaining between them. The CDR3 is 12 amino acids. CDR1 is MDHEN and CDR2 is SYDVKM in the germline V gene. This chain's CDR3 is CASSFRRNTQYF. The DNA of the CDR3 is TGTGCCAGCAGTTTTCGGAGGAATACGCAGTATTTT.

This sequence joins TRBV4-1 and TRBJ1-1; the D is unclear. This CDR3 contains 14 residues. Trimming left V 4 bases short and J 3 bases short, with 12 bases between. Germline assignment: CDR1 MGHRA and CDR2 YSYEKL. This CDR3 reads CASSPADLYTEAFF. The CDR3, as DNA: TGCGCCAGCAGCCCCGCGGACTTGTACACTGAAGCTTTCTTT.

This clone appeared once. The genes are TRBV4-2 and TRBJ2-2, with 7 bases fitting TRBD2. Germline V gene data show CDR1 as LGHNA and CDR2 as YNFKEQ. V lost 1 base to trimming and J lost 3 bases; unmatched junction nucleotides: 5. This CDR3 is 16 amino acids long. DNA for the CDR3: TGTGCCAGCAGCCAAGCTCTAGCGGTCGACACCGGGGAGCTGTTTTTT. It yields the protein CASSQALAVDTGELFF.

The chain links TRBV2 to TRBJ1-4; 10 bases match TRBD1. The germline CDR1 and CDR2 sequences are SNHLY and FYNNEI. The CDR3 length is 15 residues. V dropped 4 bases and J dropped 8; count of bases not matched to a gene: 7. The CDR3 sequence: CASSGQTGGEEKLFF. CDR3 nucleotides: TGTGCCAGCAGTGGACAGACAGGGGGCGAGGAAAAACTGTTTTTT.

V and J are TRBV4-3 and TRBJ1-2; no reliable D call. This CDR3 has 13 amino acids. With 1 base removed from V and 4 bases from J, the gap between germline ends came to 7 bases. Germline V gene data show CDR1 as LGHNA and CDR2 as YSLEER. CDR3 sequence: CASSQGGFYGYTF. The CDR3 DNA reads TGCGCCAGCAGCCAAGGAGGCTTCTATGGCTACACCTTC.